This T cell receptor (beta chain) derives from a study of blood T cell repertoires in COVID-19. Produced via immunoSEQ multiplex PCR; TCRdb's table is partial and in-frame only. The data contain about 170,000 clones, roughly 90% of them seen just once; the ten biggest clones take up about 4.9%. Sequenced input: peripheral blood. The sequence was collected from a man between 18 and 29 years old with COVID-19, enrolled during active disease.

The CDR3 protein is CASGASVSSPLHF. CDR3 sequence (DNA): TGTGCCAGTGGTGCGAGCGTGAGTTCACCCCTCCACTTT. The rearrangement uses TRBV19 and TRBJ1-6, with D uncertain. The CDR3 length is 13 residues. Deletions cut 8 bases from V and 9 bases from J, with 14 bases between. Germline values: CDR1 LNHDA, CDR2 SQIVND (reference sequence). Full variable domain (missing parts from reference TRBV19 and TRBJ1-6): DGGITQSPKYLFRKEGQNVTLSCEQNLNHDAMYWYRQDPGQGLRLIYYSQIVNDFQKGDIAEGYSVSREKKESFPLTVTSAQKNPTAFYLCASGASVSSPLHFGNGTRLTVT.